A selection of T cell receptor beta chains follows, all from one sample in a study of shared clonotypes between healthy human individuals. TCRdb's table, derived via immunoSEQ multiplex PCR, lists solely in-frame clones and lacks some. The table records 560,000 or so clones, 96% of them present only once. Sequencing used naive CD8+ T cells sorted from blood. These receptors all come from a woman in her 30s in good health. Each CDR3 is given with its conserved first and last residue. A D gene is named only where the DNA matches it firmly. Clone size is shown for a subset of rows, as once, few, many or a class of expanded clone.

TRBJ1-5 | TRBV30 | - | TRBD1 | 16 | CAWSGGQGVCNQPQHF | TGTGCCTGGAGTGGGGGACAGGGGGTATGCAATCAGCCCCAGCATTTT
TRBJ1-4 | TRBV7-2 | - | - | 16 | CASSLRSGRTNEKLFF | TGTGCCAGCAGCTTACGTTCAGGACGGACTAATGAAAAACTGTTTTTT
TRBJ2-3 | TRBV28 | - | TRBD2 | 17 | CATQMGRLAGAGATQYF | TGTGCCACCCAAATGGGGCGGCTAGCGGGAGCGGGGGCTACGCAGTATTTT
TRBJ2-1 | TRBV19 | - | - | 16 | CASSLYFATENNEQFF | TGTGCCAGTAGCCTATATTTCGCGACGGAAAACAATGAGCAGTTCTTC
TRBJ2-7 | TRBV6-1 | - | TRBD1 | 14 | CASTWDRGRYEQYF | TGTGCCAGCACCTGGGACAGGGGGAGATACGAGCAGTACTTC
TRBJ2-7 | TRBV5-3 | - | - | 13 | CARSFGFWCEQYF | TGTGCCAGAAGCTTCGGGTTTTGGTGTGAGCAGTACTTC
TRBJ2-2 | TRBV27 | once | TRBD2 | 18 | CASSETSGRGRYTGELFF | TGTGCCAGCAGTGAGACTAGCGGGAGGGGAAGGTACACCGGGGAGCTGTTTTTT
TRBJ1-1 | TRBV28 | - | - | 11 | CASSLYTEAFF | TGTGCCAGCAGTTTATACACTGAAGCTTTCTTT
TRBJ1-5 | TRBV7-9 | - | TRBD1 | 14 | CASSGTGGHQPQHF | TGTGCCAGCAGCGGCACAGGGGGACATCAGCCCCAGCATTTT
TRBJ1-1 | TRBV9 | - | - | 13 | CASSVARDTEAFF | TGTGCCAGCAGCGTAGCCAGGGACACTGAAGCTTTCTTT
TRBJ2-7 | TRBV28 | few | - | 11 | CASSTLDEQYF | TGTGCCAGCAGTACCCTAGACGAGCAGTACTTC
TRBJ2-2 | TRBV5-6 | - | - | 15 | CASSWSLAKTGELFF | TGTGCCAGCAGCTGGTCGCTAGCGAAAACCGGGGAGCTGTTTTTT
TRBJ1-3 | TRBV7-9 | - | - | 16 | CASSLGGRPSGNTIYF | TGTGCCAGCAGCTTAGGGGGACGACCCTCTGGAAACACCATATATTTT
TRBJ2-7 | TRBV27 | - | - | 12 | CASSHDGYEQYF | TGTGCCAGCAGTCACGACGGGTACGAGCAGTACTTC
TRBJ2-1 | TRBV6-5 | - | - | 15 | CASSSPGLVYNEQFF | TGTGCCAGCAGTTCCCCGGGACTCGTCTACAATGAGCAGTTCTTC
TRBJ1-3 | TRBV7-9 | - | TRBD1 | 17 | CASSQNRAGTGVNTIYF | TGTGCCAGCAGCCAGAATAGAGCCGGGACAGGGGTAAACACCATATATTTT